One and the same sample provided the 13 T cell receptor beta chains below, sequenced in a study of T cells in Graves' hyperthyroidism and ophthalmopathy. The investigators amplified TCR beta CDR3 regions from RNA transcripts. HTBI primers were the set used in a first-round RT-PCR of the TCR CDR3. Via MiXCR, TCRdb re-called the multiplex PCR reads, giving one row per CDR3 protein. The sample has about 700,000 distinct CDR3 sequences, less than 45% seen once. Sequencing was carried out using peripheral blood or thyroid tissue (not recorded which). Every receptor here comes from an adult man with Graves' disease, either hyperthyroidism or ophthalmopathy (not recorded which).

The V and J genes are TRBV13 and TRBJ2-3; D gene uncertain. This CDR3 has 15 residues. Trimming removed 5 bases at V and 1 base at J, with 13 bases between. Germline-derived CDR1 and CDR2 are PRHDT and FYEKMQ (reference sequence). CDR3 protein: CASSARSLGTDTQYF. CDR3 sequence (DNA): TGTGCCAGCAGCGCTAGGAGTTTGGGCACAGATACGCAGTATTTT.

V is TRBV2 and J is TRBJ1-6; D possibly corresponds to TRBD1 (5 bases). Trimming took 5 bases from V and 8 from J, leaving 16 bases between them. The germline V gene encodes CDR1 SNHLY and CDR2 FYNNEI. This CDR3 spans 15 amino acids. The CDR3 DNA is TGTGCCAGCAGTTGCTCAGGCAGGGCGCATTCACCCCTCCACTTT. Translated: CASSCSGRAHSPLHF.

The chain carries TRBV7-9 and TRBJ1-6; D might be TRBD1 (5 bases). The CDR3 runs to 14 residues. Per germline, CDR1 SEHNR and CDR2 FQNEAQ (reference sequence). Trimming shortened V by 3 bases and J by 8 bases, and 11 bases separated the two germline ends. Here the CDR3 DNA reads TGTGCCAGCAGCTTCCAGGGCTGGGATTCACCCCTCCACTTT. Its translation is CASSFQGWDSPLHF.

In this sample, this clonotype turned up many times. The V and J genes are TRBV19 and TRBJ1-2; maybe TRBD1 (5 bases). CDR1 and CDR2 from the germline V gene are LNHDA and SQIVND (reference sequence). The V and J ends lost 5 bases and 8 bases respectively, with 18 bases between them. The CDR3 totals 14 residues. In nucleotides, the CDR3 is TGTGCCAGTAGTGTTGGGACGGCCTCCCTCGGCTACACCTTC. As protein: CASSVGTASLGYTF.

This clonotype appeared many times. The chain is built from TRBV7-8 and TRBJ1-2; D gene ambiguous. V was pared by 5 bases and J by 1 base, with 17 bases between. Germline V CDR1 and CDR2: SGHVS, FQNEAQ. CDR3 length equals 16 residues. Here the CDR3 reads CASSPFQAGYNYGYTF. CDR3 DNA: TGTGCCAGCAGCCCGTTCCAGGCAGGCTATAACTATGGCTACACCTTC.

Here the CDR3 DNA reads TGTGCCAGCAGCGTAGGACAGGGCCCGAACACTGAAGCTTTCTTT. Translated: CASSVGQGPNTEAFF. The chain carries TRBV9 and TRBJ1-1, with TRBD1 matching 7 bases. This CDR3 is 15 amino acids long. Germline V gene data show CDR1 as SGDLS and CDR2 as YYNGEE. V lost 0 bases, J lost 1 base, and 3 bases stayed unmatched.

This clonotype appeared a few times. This sequence joins TRBV20-1 and TRBJ1-3; no firm D call. The length of the CDR3 is 14 residues. The germline V gene encodes CDR1 DFQATT and CDR2 SNEGSKA (reference sequence). V lost 1 base, J lost 0 bases, and 7 bases lay in between. CDR3 nucleotides: TGCAGTGCTAGAGGGGGAGGCTCTGGAAACACCATATATTTT. Its protein product is CSARGGGSGNTIYF.

This clonotype was counted only a few times. V gene TRBV20-1 combines with J gene TRBJ1-6, with D maybe TRBD1 (5 bases). Between the trimmed V and J ends, which lost 4 bases and 5 bases, there was a span of 12 bases. Germline lookup yields CDR1 DFQATT and CDR2 SNEGSKA (reference sequence). The CDR3 loop spans 14 amino acids. CDR3 in DNA: TGCAGTGCTACCGGGACGCTTGATAATTCACCCCTCCACTTT. Translation gives CSATGTLDNSPLHF.

This clonotype was recorded a few times. The rearrangement links TRBV9 to TRBJ2-7, with 7 bases fitting TRBD2. CDR3 length: 14 residues. CDR1 and CDR2 (germline): SGDLS, YYNGEE. V lost 4 bases to trimming and J lost 2 bases; unmatched junction nucleotides: 6. CDR3 sequence (DNA): TGTGCCAGCAGCCGGGGGGACCGTACCTACGAGCAGTACTTC. Translating it yields CASSRGDRTYEQYF.

This clonotype was counted ten times or more. The CDR3 bases are TGCAGCGTTGGCGAAAACACTGAAGCTTTCTTT. It encodes CSVGENTEAFF. The chain links TRBV29-1 to TRBJ1-1; D gene ambiguous. Trimming stripped 4 bases from V and 2 bases from J, with 5 bases between. Germline CDR1 reads SQVTM; CDR2 reads ANQGSEA. The CDR3 consists of 11 residues.

This chain connects TRBV10-3 to TRBJ1-6; 7 nucleotides align to TRBD1. Looked up from germline, CDR1 is ENHRY and CDR2 is SYGVKD. The CDR3 covers 15 residues. J lost 8 bases, V lost 6 bases, and 10 bases had no gene match. The CDR3 nucleotides are TGTGCCATCAGAGGGGACAGTGGCTGGGATTCACCCCTCCACTTT. This encodes CAIRGDSGWDSPLHF.

This clonotype appeared a few times. At one of its ends the junction is not consistent with the germline gene, which may arise from a read error. The rearrangement joins TRBV5-1 to TRBJ1-6, with a tentative D call TRBD1 (6 bases). The CDR3 extends over 14 amino acids. Germline V gene data show CDR1 as SGHRS and CDR2 as YFSETQ. CDR3 in DNA: TGTGCCAGCAGCTTGGGACAAAGATTCTCACCCCTCCACTTT. This translates into CASSLGQRFSPLHF. The full variable domain, its missing parts supplied by reference TRBV5-1 and TRBJ1-6, is KAGVTQTPRYLIKTRGQQVTLSCSPISGHRSVSWYQQTPGQGLQFLFEYFSETQRNKGNFPGRFSGRQFSNSRSEMNVSTLELGDSALYLCASSLGQRFSPLHFGNGTRLTVT.

The chain couples TRBV20-1 to TRBJ2-5; a possible D gene is TRBD1 (6 bases). CDR1 is DFQATT, CDR2 SNEGSKA, per germline (reference sequence). This CDR3 is 14 amino acids long. Trimming stripped 0 bases from V and 9 bases from J, with 17 bases between. CDR3 region: CSARDRGGQKAQYF. In nucleotides, the CDR3 is TGCAGTGCTAGAGATCGAGGGGGTCAAAAGGCCCAGTACTTC.